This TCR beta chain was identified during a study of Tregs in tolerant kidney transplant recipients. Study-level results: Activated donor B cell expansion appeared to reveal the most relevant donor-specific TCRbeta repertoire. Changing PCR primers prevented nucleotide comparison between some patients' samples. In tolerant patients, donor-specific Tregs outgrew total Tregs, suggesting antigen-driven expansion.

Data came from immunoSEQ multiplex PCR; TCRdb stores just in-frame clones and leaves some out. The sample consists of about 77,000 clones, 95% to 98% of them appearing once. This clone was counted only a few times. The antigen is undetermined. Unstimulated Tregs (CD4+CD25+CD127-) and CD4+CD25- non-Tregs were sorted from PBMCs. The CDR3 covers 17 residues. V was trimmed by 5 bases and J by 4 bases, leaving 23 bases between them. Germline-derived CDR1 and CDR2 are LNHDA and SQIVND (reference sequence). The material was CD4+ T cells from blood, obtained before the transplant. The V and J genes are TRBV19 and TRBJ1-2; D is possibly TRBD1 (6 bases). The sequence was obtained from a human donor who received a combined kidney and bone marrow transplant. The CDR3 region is CASSPRPPTGLGYGYTF. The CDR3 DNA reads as TGTGCCAGTAGTCCCCGCCCCCCTACAGGGCTCGGCTATGGCTACACCTTC.